This T cell receptor (beta chain) was obtained from a study of T cell changes during pregnancy in multiple sclerosis. V lost 3 bases and J lost 2, with 11 bases in between. Looked up from germline, CDR1 is SGHDN and CDR2 is FVKESK. The length of the CDR3 is 15 residues. Repertoires were generated with immunoSEQ multiplex PCR, while TCRdb's copy carries only in-frame clones and drops some. The sample lists about 87,000 clones, just under 95% occurring once. The sample was peripheral blood, taken in the third trimester of pregnancy. J is TRBJ2-1 and V is TRBV14; a weak D match, TRBD2 (6 bases). This receptor was taken from a female donor in good health, enrolled as a control in a pregnancy study. CDR3 in DNA: TGTGCCAGCAGCCAGCGGCTAGCGCCCTACAATGAGCAGTTCTTC. Translation gives CASSQRLAPYNEQFF.